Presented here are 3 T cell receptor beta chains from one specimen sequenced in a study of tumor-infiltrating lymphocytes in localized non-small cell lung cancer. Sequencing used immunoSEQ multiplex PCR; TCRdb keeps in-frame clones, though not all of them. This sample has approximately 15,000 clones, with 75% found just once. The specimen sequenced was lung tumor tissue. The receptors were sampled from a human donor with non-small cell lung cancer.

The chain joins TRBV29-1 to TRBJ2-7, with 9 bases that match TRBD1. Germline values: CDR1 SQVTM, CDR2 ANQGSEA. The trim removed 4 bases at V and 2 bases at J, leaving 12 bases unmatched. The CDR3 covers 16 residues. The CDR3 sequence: CSVGGVGDRVTYEQYF. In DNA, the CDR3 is TGCAGCGTTGGGGGGGTTGGGGACAGGGTTACCTACGAGCAGTACTTC.

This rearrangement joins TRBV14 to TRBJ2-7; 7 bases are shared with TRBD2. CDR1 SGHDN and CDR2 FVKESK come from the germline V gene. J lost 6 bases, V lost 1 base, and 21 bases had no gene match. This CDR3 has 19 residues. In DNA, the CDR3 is TGTGCCAGCAGCCAAGTGGGGTTTGGGCGGGAGAGTCCCTTCTCCGAGCAGTACTTC. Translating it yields CASSQVGFGRESPFSEQYF.

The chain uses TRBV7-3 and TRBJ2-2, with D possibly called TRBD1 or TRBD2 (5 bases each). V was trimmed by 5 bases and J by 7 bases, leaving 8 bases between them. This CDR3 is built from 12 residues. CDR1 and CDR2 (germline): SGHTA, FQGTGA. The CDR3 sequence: CASSGDRGELFF. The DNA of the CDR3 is TGTGCCAGCAGCGGGGACCGCGGGGAGCTGTTTTTT.